The 18 T cell receptor beta chains listed next were all sequenced from one sample in a study of spatial heterogeneity in lung cancer. TCRdb re-called the 5' RACE reads with MiXCR, one entry per CDR3 protein. The sample records 6,000 to 8,500 distinct CDR3 sequences, around 5% being singletons. Regarding time point: sample taken at primary tumor resection. Without sorting, whole RNA was sequenced from tumor, nontumor lung or frozen PBMC. Sequenced material: normal lung tissue next to the tumor, taken at surgery. These receptors all come from a female donor with early-stage non-small cell lung cancer.

This clonotype was seen at least ten times. This beta chain slipped into a library made for alpha chains as a stray read, so its size is not meaningful. The CDR3 DNA reads TGTGCCAGCAGCCCCCCGGAGACACAATATAATTCACCCCTCCACTTT. It yields the protein CASSPPETQYNSPLHF. The chain has TRBV28 and TRBJ1-6; D gene uncertain. Germline V lookup: CDR1 MDHEN, CDR2 SYDVKM. The length of the CDR3 is 16 residues. Trimming cost V 6 bases and J 4 bases, with 16 bases left between them.

This clonotype occurred many times. In a library made to pick up alpha chains, this beta chain is a stray read with a size that means little. The rearrangement uses TRBV20-1 and TRBJ2-3; 7 bases are shared with TRBD2. With V trimmed by 4 bases and J by 3 bases, 7 bases remained unmatched. The germline V gene encodes CDR1 DFQATT and CDR2 SNEGSKA (reference sequence). The CDR3 spans 14 residues. CDR3 in amino acids: CSANSLAVTDTQYF. The CDR3 bases are TGCAGTGCTAACAGTCTAGCGGTGACAGATACGCAGTATTTT.

A note on this clonotype: Within a library made for alpha chains, this beta chain is off target, and its count is uninformative. This chain links TRBV29-1 with TRBJ2-7; D is possibly TRBD1 or TRBD2 (5 bases each). This CDR3 contains 12 residues. The germline CDR1 and CDR2 sequences are SQVTM and ANQGSEA. With 3 bases removed from V and 2 bases from J, the gap between germline ends came to 8 bases. This CDR3 is CSVDLGAYEQYF. CDR3 nucleotides: TGCAGCGTTGATCTGGGGGCCTACGAGCAGTACTTC.

This clonotype is medium-sized by share. Because this beta chain is a stray read in a library intended to capture alpha chains, its abundance should not be given much weight. The DNA of the CDR3 is TGTGCCAGCAGCGTAGTAGGGGGCGCTGGGGCCAACGTCCTGACTTTC. As protein: CASSVVGGAGANVLTF. V and J are TRBV9 and TRBJ2-6, with 7 positions matching TRBD1. The trim removed 0 bases at V and 2 bases at J, leaving 2 bases unmatched. The germline CDR1 and CDR2 sequences are SGDLS and YYNGEE. CDR3 length equals 16 residues.

This clonotype turned up a few times. This beta chain represents an off-target read in a library built for alpha chains; its size is of limited meaning. The chain joins TRBV27 to TRBJ1-4, with D maybe TRBD1 (5 bases). The V gene's germline CDR1 is MNHEY and CDR2 SMNVEV (reference sequence). The V and J ends lost 4 bases and 0 bases respectively, with 9 bases between them. This CDR3 is built from 15 residues. The CDR3 region is CASSWDGATNEKLFF. The CDR3 DNA reads as TGTGCCAGCAGTTGGGACGGTGCAACTAATGAAAAACTGTTTTTT.

This clonotype was picked up a small number of times. Because the library targeted alpha chains, this beta chain is an off-target read whose size means little. The V gene is TRBV4-2, the J gene TRBJ2-5; TRBD2 agrees at 12 bases. Germline loops: CDR1 LGHNA, CDR2 YNFKEQ. V shed 0 bases and J 5 bases; nucleotides not matched to a gene: 10. This CDR3 is 18 amino acids long. The CDR3: CASSQDGVGLAGKETQYF. The CDR3 bases are TGTGCCAGCAGCCAAGATGGGGTCGGACTAGCGGGAAAGGAGACCCAGTACTTC.

This clonotype was seen more than once but under ten times. This beta chain is a stray sequence in a library constructed for alpha chains; its clone size is not meaningful. The chain employs TRBV6-1 and TRBJ2-3, with 9 bases that match TRBD2. Germline lookup yields CDR1 MNHNS and CDR2 SASEGT. This CDR3 region has 15 residues. The trim removed 6 bases at V and 6 bases at J, leaving 10 bases unmatched. CDR3: CASSIAGVITDTQYF. The CDR3 coding sequence is TGTGCCAGCAGCATAGCGGGAGTAATAACGGATACGCAGTATTTT.

As to this clonotype: One base away lies a much larger clone, so this may be a sequencing read error. It is likely a read error, because the conserved phenylalanine at the end of the CDR3 is missing. This beta chain was picked up by a library intended for alpha chains and is off target, so its count carries little meaning. The CDR3 DNA reads TGTGCCAGCGGGGTCGGCGGGAGACCCTACGAGCAGTACTTG. Protein sequence: CASGVGGRPYEQYL. V usage is TRBV28 and J usage is TRBJ2-7; TRBD2 aligns across 7 bases. This CDR3 has 14 amino acids. Germline assignment: CDR1 MDHEN and CDR2 SYDVKM. The V gene end was trimmed by 8 bases and the J gene end by 2 bases; junction bases not matched to a gene: 9.

Many counts were recorded for this clonotype. For a library built for alpha chains, this beta chain is a stray read; little rests on its size. CDR3 coding DNA: TGTGCCAGCAGGGGACAGCTCAACACCGGGGAGCTGTTTTTT. Translated: CASRGQLNTGELFF. The rearrangement uses TRBV2 and TRBJ2-2, with TRBD1 matching over 7 bases. The CDR3 loop spans 14 amino acids. Per germline, CDR1 SNHLY and CDR2 FYNNEI. Trimming took 6 bases from V and 2 from J; bases not matched to a gene: 3.

Sample share makes this clonotype medium-sized (0.01 to 0.1%). This beta chain is off target for a library built for alpha chains, so its abundance means little. The chain links TRBV20-1 to TRBJ2-7; D is tentatively TRBD1 or TRBD2 (5 bases each). V lost 5 bases and J 7 bases, leaving 24 bases between the germline ends. The CDR3 consists of 15 residues. Germline lookup yields CDR1 DFQATT and CDR2 SNEGSKA (reference sequence). CDR3 DNA sequence: TGCAGTGCTGCCCGGACTGGGGCGGACATGCGAGAGCAGTACTTC. This translates into CSAARTGADMREQYF.

This clonotype was seen ten or more times. Since it is a stray read in a library aimed at alpha chains, this beta chain has a size that is not meaningful. The chain recombines TRBV19 with TRBJ1-4; D may be TRBD1 (6 bases). This CDR3 comprises 15 residues. V was trimmed by 8 bases and J by 0 bases, leaving 13 bases between them. The germline V gene has CDR1 LNHDA and CDR2 SQIVND (reference sequence). The CDR3 here is CASSGGAATNEKLFF. The CDR3 bases are TGTGCCAGTTCTGGGGGCGCGGCAACTAATGAAAAACTGTTTTTT.

This clonotype was found a few times. The library was built for alpha chains, so this beta chain is an off-target read and its size means little. The gene calls are TRBV5-1 and TRBJ2-1; D not certain. V lost 1 base and J lost 7, with 6 bases in between. This CDR3 contains 12 residues. CDR1 SGHRS and CDR2 YFSETQ come from the germline V gene. The CDR3 here is CASSLPGNEQFF. The CDR3 nucleotides read TGCGCCAGCAGCTTGCCCGGGAATGAGCAGTTCTTC.

This clonotype has at least ten counts. This beta chain represents an off-target read in a library built for alpha chains; its size is of limited meaning. This sequence joins TRBV6-5 and TRBJ2-4; D is uncertain. V was trimmed by 6 bases and J by 2 bases, leaving 14 bases between them. Germline V gene lookup returns CDR1 MNHEY and CDR2 SVGAGI. The CDR3 has 15 residues. The CDR3: CASSPGAGTKNIQYF. The CDR3 DNA follows: TGTGCCAGCAGCCCCGGTGCCGGAACCAAAAACATTCAGTACTTC.

This clonotype was seen many times. With the library built for alpha chains, this beta chain is off target and its frequency is not meaningful. The chain uses TRBV11-1 and TRBJ2-7, with 12 bases fitting TRBD1. V dropped 5 bases and J dropped 4; count of bases not matched to a gene: 12. This CDR3 spans 17 amino acids. The germline V gene has CDR1 SGHAT and CDR2 FQDESV (reference sequence). CDR3 sequence: CASSEWDRGRPKYEQYF. CDR3 in DNA: TGTGCCAGCAGCGAATGGGACAGGGGGCGTCCCAAATACGAGCAGTACTTC.

This clonotype occurred many times. Since it is a stray read in a library aimed at alpha chains, this beta chain has a size that is not meaningful. J is TRBJ2-3 and V is TRBV4-1; 9 bases align to TRBD2. V lost 0 bases to trimming and J lost 8 bases; unmatched junction nucleotides: 9. Germline CDR1 reads MGHRA; CDR2 reads YSYEKL. CDR3 length equals 16 residues. CDR3 bases: TGCGCCAGCAGCCAAGATGGAATAGCGGGAGCTGTTACGCAGTATTTT. Its translation is CASSQDGIAGAVTQYF.

Comment on this clonotype: Since it is a stray read in a library aimed at alpha chains, this beta chain has a size that is not meaningful. This chain joins TRBV20-1 and TRBJ2-7; perhaps TRBD1 as D (5 bases). Germline V gene lookup returns CDR1 DFQATT and CDR2 SNEGSKA (reference sequence). This CDR3 region has 16 residues. Trimming pared 3 bases from V and 0 bases from J, leaving 18 bases between. CDR3 sequence: CSASGLEGVSSYEQYF. The CDR3 DNA reads TGCAGTGCTAGTGGCCTGGAAGGGGTAAGCTCCTACGAGCAGTACTTC.

As concerns this clonotype: The library was designed around alpha chains, so this beta chain is a stray read whose abundance carries little weight. V gene TRBV5-1 combines with J gene TRBJ1-1, with TRBD1 identical over 8 bases. The length of the CDR3 is 15 residues. Germline V lookup: CDR1 SGHRS, CDR2 YFSETQ. Trimming at V came to 2 bases and at J to 5 bases, leaving 8 bases not matched to a gene. The DNA of the CDR3 is TGCGCCAGCAGCTTTCAGGGGGCCGGAGGGACTGAAGCTTTCTTT. It encodes CASSFQGAGGTEAFF.

This clonotype is labeled as medium-sized. A library made for alpha chains picked up this beta chain off target, so its size means little. V and J are TRBV7-2 and TRBJ2-6; TRBD2 might be the D (5 bases). Trimming stripped 4 bases from V and 0 bases from J, with 22 bases between. From germline, CDR1 is SGHTA and CDR2 FQGNSA. The CDR3 contains 20 residues. In DNA form, the CDR3 reads TGTGCCAGCAGCTCCCCCACGGCGGGTGAATACTACTCTGGGGCCAACGTCCTGACTTTC. Translated, it gives CASSSPTAGEYYSGANVLTF.